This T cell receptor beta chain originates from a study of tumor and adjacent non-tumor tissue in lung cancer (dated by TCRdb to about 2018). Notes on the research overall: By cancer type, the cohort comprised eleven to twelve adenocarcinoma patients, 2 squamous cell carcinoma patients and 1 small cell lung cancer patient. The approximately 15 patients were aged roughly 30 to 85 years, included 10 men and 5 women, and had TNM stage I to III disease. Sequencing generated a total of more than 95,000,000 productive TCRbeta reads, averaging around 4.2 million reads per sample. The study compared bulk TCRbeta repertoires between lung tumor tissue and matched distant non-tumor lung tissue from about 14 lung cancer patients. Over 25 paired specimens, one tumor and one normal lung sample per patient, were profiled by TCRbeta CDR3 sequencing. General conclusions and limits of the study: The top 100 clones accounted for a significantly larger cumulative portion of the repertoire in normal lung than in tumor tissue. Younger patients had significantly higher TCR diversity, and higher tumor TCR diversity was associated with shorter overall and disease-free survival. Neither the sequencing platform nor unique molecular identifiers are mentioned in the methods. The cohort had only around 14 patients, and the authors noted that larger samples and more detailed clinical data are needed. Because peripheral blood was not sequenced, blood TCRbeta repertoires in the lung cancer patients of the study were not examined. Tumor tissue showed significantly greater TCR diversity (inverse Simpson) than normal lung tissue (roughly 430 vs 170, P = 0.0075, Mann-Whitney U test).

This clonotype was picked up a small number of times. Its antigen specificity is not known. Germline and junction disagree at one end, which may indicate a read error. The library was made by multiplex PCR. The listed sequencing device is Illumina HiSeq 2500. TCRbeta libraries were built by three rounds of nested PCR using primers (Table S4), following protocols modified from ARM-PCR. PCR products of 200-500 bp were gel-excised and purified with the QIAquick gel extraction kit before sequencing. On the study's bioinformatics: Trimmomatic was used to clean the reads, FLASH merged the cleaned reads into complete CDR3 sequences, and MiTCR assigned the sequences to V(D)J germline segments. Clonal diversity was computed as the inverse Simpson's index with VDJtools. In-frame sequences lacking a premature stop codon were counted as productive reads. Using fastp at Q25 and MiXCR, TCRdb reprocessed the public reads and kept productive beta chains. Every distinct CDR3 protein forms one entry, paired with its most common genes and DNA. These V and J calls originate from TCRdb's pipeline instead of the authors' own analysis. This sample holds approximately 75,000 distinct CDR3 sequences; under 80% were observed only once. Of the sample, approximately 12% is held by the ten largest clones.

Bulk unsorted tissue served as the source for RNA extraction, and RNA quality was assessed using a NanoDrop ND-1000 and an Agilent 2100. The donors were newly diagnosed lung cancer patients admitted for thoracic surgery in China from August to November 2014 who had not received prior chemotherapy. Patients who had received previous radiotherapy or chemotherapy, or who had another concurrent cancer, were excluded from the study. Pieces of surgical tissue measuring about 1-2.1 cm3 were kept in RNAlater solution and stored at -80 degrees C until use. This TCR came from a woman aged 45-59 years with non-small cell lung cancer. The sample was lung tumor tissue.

The nucleotide sequence reads as follows: TGTGCCAGGAGTTTAGGGCAGACGGAGCAGTTCTTC. This translates into CARSLGQTEQFF. The chain links TRBV12-3 or TRBV12-4 with TRBJ2-1; the D gene cannot be named for sure. Its CDR3 holds 12 amino acids, cysteine through phenylalanine. The CDR3 DNA has 36 bases and is translated from base 1.